This T cell receptor (beta chain) was observed in a study of shared clonotypes between healthy human individuals. This CDR3 contains 16 residues. Trimming cost V 3 bases and J 4 bases, with 19 bases left between them. Germline V gene data show CDR1 as SGHRS and CDR2 as YFSETQ. Concerning this clone itself: Antigen: not known.

Study findings and constraints: Though the depth was large, rarefaction showed that sorted-subset sequencing was incomplete.

Sequenced by immunoSEQ multiplex PCR; TCRdb stores in-frame clones only, minus some. The sample comprises approximately 2.5 million clones, around nine tenths of which are singletons, and 0.14% rests with the top ten. The TCR was taken from a man between 18 and 29 years old in good health. The V call is TRBV5-1, the J call TRBJ2-5, with no clear D. The specimen was naive CD4+ T cells sorted from blood. The subset is: CD45RA+ positively selected. The CDR3 reads CASSSIGVGSRETQYF. The CDR3 DNA is TGCGCCAGCAGCTCAATAGGAGTTGGGTCCAGAGAGACCCAGTACTTC.